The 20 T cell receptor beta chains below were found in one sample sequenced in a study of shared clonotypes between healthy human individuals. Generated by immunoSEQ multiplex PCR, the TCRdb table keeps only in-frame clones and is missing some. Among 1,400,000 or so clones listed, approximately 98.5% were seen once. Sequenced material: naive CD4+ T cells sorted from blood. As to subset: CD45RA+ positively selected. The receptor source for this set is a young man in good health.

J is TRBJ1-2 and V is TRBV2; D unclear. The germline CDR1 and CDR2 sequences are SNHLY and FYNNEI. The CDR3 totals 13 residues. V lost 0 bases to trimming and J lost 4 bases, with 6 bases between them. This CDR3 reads CASSEARAYGYTF. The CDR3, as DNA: TGTGCCAGCAGTGAAGCGCGAGCCTATGGCTACACCTTC.

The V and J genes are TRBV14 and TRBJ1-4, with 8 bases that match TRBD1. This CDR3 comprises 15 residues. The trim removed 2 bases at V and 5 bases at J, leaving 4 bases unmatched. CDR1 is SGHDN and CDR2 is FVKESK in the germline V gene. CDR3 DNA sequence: TGTGCCAGCAGCCAAATTCGACAGGGGAATGAAAAACTGTTTTTT. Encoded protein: CASSQIRQGNEKLFF.

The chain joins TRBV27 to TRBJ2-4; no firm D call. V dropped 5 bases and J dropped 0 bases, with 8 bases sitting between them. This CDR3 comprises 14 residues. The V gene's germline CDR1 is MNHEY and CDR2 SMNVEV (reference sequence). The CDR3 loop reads CASSPRSAKNIQYF. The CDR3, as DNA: TGTGCCAGCAGTCCCCGTTCAGCCAAAAACATTCAGTACTTC.

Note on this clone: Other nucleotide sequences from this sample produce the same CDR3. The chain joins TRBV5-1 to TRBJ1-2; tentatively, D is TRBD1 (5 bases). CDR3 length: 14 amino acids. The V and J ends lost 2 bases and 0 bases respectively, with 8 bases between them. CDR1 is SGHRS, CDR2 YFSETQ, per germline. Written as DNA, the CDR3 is TGCGCCAGCAGCTTAGACAGAACTAACTATGGCTACACCTTC. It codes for CASSLDRTNYGYTF. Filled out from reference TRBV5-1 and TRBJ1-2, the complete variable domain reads KAGVTQTPRYLIKTRGQQVTLSCSPISGHRSVSWYQQTPGQGLQFLFEYFSETQRNKGNFPGRFSGRQFSNSRSEMNVSTLELGDSALYLCASSLDRTNYGYTFGSGTRLTVV.

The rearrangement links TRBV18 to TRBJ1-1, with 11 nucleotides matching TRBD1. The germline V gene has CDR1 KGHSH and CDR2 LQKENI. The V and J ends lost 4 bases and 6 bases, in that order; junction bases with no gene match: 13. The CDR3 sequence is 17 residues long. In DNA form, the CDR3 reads TGTGCCAGCTCACTTGGGACAGGGGGTTTCGGGAAGTCTGAAGCTTTCTTT. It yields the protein CASSLGTGGFGKSEAFF.

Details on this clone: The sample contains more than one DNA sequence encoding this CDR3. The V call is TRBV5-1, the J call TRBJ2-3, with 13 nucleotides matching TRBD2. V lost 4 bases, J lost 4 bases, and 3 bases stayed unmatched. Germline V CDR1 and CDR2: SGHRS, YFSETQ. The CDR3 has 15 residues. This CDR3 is CASSPGLAGPDTQYF. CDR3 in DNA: TGCGCCAGCAGCCCGGGACTAGCGGGACCAGATACGCAGTATTTT.

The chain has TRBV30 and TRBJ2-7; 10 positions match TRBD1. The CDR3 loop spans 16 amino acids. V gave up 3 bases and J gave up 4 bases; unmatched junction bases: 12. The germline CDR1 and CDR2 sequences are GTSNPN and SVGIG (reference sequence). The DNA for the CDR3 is TGTGCCTGGAGACCCCTCGACAGGGGGCGAGAATACGAGCAGTACTTC. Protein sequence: CAWRPLDRGREYEQYF. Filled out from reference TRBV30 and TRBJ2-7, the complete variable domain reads SQTIHQWPATLVQPVGSPLSLECTVEGTSNPNLYWYRQAAGRGLQLLFYSVGIGQISSEVPQNLSASRPQDRQFILSSKKLLLSDSGFYLCAWRPLDRGREYEQYFGPGTRLTVT.

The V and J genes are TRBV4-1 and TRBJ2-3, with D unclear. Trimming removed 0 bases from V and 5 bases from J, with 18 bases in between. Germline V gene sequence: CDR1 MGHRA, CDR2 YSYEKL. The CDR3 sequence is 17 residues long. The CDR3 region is CASSQDFIGGRRDTQYF. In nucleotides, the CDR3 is TGCGCCAGCAGCCAAGATTTCATAGGTGGGCGGAGAGATACGCAGTATTTT.

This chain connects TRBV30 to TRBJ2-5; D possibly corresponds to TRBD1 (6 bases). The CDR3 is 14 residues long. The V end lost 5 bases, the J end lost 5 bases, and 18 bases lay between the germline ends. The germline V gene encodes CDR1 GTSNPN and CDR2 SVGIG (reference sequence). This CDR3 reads CAWSLGTPRETQYF. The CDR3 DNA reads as TGTGCCTGGTCCCTCGGGACACCGCGGGAGACCCAGTACTTC.

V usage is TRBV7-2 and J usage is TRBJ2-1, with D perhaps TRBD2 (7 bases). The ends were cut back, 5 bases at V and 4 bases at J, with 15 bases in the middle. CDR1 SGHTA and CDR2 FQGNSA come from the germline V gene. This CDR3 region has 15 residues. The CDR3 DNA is TGTGCCAGCAGCCCCCCCGGGGGGACATACAATGAGCAGTTCTTC. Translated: CASSPPGGTYNEQFF.

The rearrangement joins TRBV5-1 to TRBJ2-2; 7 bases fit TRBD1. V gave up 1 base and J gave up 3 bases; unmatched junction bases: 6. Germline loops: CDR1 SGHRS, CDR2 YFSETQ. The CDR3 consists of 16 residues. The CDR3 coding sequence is TGCGCCAGCAGCTTGCGGATAGGGGGCGACACCGGGGAGCTGTTTTTT. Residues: CASSLRIGGDTGELFF.

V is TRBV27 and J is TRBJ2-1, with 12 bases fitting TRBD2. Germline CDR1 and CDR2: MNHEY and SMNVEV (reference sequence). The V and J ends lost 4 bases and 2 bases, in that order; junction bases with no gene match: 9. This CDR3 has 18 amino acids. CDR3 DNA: TGTGCCAGCAGTTCCACCCTACTAGCGGGAGGAACCTACAATGAGCAGTTCTTC. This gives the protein CASSSTLLAGGTYNEQFF.

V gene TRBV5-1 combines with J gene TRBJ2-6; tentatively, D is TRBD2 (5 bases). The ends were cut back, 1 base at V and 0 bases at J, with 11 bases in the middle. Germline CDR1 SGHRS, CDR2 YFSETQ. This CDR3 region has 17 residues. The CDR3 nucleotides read TGCGCCAGCAGCTTGCTTTCGGGGAACTCTGGGGCCAACGTCCTGACTTTC. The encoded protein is CASSLLSGNSGANVLTF.

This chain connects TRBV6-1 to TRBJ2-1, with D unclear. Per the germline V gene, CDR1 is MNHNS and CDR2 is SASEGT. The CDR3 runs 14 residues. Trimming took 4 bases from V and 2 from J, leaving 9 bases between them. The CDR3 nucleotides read TGTGCCAGCAGTGTAAGTCCCCCCTACAATGAGCAGTTCTTC. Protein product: CASSVSPPYNEQFF.

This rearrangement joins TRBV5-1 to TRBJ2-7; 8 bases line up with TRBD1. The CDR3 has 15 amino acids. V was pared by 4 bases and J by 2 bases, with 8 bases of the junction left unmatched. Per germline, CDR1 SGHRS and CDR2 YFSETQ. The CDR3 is CASSTPGTGTYEQYF. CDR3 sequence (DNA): TGCGCCAGCAGCACCCCCGGGACAGGTACCTACGAGCAGTACTTC.

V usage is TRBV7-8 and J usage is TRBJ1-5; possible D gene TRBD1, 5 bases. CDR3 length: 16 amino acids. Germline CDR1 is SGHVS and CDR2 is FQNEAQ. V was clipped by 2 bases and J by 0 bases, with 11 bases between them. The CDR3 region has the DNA TGTGCCAGCAGCTTATATGGGGGGAGTAGCAATCAGCCCCAGCATTTT. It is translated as CASSLYGGSSNQPQHF.

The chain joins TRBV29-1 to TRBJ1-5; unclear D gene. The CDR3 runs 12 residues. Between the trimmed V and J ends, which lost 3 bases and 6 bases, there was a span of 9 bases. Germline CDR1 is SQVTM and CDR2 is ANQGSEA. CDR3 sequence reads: CSVEGLGQPQHF. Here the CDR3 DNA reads TGCAGCGTTGAGGGTTTAGGTCAGCCCCAGCATTTT.

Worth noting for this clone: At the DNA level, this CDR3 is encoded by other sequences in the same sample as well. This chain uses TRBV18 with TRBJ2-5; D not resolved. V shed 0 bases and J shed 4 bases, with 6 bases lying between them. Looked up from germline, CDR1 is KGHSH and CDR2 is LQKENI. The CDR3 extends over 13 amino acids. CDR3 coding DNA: TGTGCCAGCTCACCACCGCGCGGAGAGACCCAGTACTTC. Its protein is CASSPPRGETQYF.

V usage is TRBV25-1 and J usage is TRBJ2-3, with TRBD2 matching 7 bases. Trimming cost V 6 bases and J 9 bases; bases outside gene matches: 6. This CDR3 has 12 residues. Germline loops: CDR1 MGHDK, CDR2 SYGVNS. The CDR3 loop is CASREGGATQYF. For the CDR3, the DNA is TGTGCCAGCAGAGAGGGAGGGGCGACGCAGTATTTT.

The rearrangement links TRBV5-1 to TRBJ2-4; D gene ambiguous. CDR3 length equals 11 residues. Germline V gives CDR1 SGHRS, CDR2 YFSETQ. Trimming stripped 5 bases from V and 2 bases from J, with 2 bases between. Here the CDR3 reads CASSSKNIQYF. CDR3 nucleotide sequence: TGCGCCAGCAGTTCCAAAAACATTCAGTACTTC.